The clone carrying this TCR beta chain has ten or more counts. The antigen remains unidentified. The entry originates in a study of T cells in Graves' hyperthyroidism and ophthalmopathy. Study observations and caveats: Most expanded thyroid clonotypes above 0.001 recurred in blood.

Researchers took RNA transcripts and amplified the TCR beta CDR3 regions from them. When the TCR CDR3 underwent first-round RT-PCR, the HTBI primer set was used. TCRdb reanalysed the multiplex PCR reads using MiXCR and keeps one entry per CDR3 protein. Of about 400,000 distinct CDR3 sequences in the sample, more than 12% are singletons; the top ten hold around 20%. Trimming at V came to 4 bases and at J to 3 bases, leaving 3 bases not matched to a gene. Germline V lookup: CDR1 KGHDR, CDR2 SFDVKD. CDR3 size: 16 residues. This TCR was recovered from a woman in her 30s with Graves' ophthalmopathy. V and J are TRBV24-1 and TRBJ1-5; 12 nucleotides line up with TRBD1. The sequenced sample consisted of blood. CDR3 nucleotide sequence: TGTGCCACCAGTGACGGGACAGGGGGCCTCAATCAGCCCCAGCATTTT. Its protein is CATSDGTGGLNQPQHF.